The text below deals with one TCR beta chain. Its antigen remains unidentified. Profiling relied on immunoSEQ multiplex PCR, and the TCRdb table lists in-frame clones only, not all of them. The sample gives over 90,000 clones, roughly 96% of which show up once; roughly 3.1% is in the top ten. CDR1 and CDR2 from the germline V gene are LGHNA and YNFKEQ. The CDR3 sequence is 15 residues long. Between the trimmed V and J ends, which lost 0 bases and 6 bases, there was a span of 13 bases. The selected patients with pancreatic ductal adenocarcinoma had surgery but no neoadjuvant therapy. The data stem from a study of T cells in pancreatic ductal adenocarcinoma. The study, taken as a whole, reports: Mean clonality was roughly 0.1 in tumors and around 0.065 in blood, not significantly different.

The source is a human donor with pancreatic ductal adenocarcinoma. Material: PBMCs. The J gene is TRBJ2-3, the V gene TRBV4-2; D may be TRBD2 (6 bases). The CDR3 region is CASSQEWAGGDTQYF. Written as DNA, the CDR3 is TGTGCCAGCAGCCAAGAGTGGGCAGGAGGGGATACGCAGTATTTT.